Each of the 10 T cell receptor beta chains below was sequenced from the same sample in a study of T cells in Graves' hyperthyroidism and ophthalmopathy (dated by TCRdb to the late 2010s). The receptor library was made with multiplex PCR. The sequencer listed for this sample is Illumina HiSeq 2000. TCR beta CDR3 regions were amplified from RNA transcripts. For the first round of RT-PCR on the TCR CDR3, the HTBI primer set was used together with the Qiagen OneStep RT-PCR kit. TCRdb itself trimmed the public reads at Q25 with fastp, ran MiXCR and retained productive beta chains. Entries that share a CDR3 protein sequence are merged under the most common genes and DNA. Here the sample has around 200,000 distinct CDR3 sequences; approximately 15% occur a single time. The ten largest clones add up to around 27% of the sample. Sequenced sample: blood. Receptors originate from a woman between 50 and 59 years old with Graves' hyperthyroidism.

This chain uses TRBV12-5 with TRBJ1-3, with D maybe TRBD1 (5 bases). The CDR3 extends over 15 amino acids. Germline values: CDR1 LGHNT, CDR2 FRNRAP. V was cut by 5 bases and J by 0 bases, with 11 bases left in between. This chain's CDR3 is CASGTAGGSGNTIYF. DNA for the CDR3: TGTGCTAGTGGTACCGCCGGGGGCTCTGGAAACACCATATATTTT.

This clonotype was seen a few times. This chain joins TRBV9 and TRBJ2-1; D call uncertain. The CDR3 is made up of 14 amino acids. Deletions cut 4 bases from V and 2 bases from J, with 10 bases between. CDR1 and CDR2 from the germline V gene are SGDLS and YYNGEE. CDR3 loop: CASSPPRAYNEQFF. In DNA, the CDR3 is TGTGCCAGCAGCCCCCCACGTGCCTACAATGAGCAGTTCTTC.

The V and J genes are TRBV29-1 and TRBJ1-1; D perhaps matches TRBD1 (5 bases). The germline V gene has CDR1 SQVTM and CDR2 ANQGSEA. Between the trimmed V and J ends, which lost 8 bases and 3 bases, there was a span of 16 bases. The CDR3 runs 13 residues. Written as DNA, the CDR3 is TGCAGCACGAGACAGTTTTCGGACACTGAAGCTTTCTTT. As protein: CSTRQFSDTEAFF. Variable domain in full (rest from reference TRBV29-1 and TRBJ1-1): SAVISQKPSRDICQRGTSLTIQCQVDSQVTMMFWYRQQPGQSLTLIATANQGSEATYESGFVIDKFPISRPNLTFSTLTVSNMSPEDSSIYLCSTRQFSDTEAFFGQGTRLTVV.

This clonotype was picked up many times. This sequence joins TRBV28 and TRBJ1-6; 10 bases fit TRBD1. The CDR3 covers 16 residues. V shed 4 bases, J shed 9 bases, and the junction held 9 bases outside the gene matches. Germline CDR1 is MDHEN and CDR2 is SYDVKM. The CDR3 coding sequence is TGTGCCAGCAGTTCGCCCGGGACAGGGGAGCGTTCACCCCTCCACTTT. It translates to CASSSPGTGERSPLHF.

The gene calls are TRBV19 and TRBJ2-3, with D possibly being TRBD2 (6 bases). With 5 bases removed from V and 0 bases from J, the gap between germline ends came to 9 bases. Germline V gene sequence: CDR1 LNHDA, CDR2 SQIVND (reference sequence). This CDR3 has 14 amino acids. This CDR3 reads CASSFSGSTDTQYF. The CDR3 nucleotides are TGTGCCAGTAGTTTTAGCGGTAGCACAGATACGCAGTATTTT.

Written as DNA, the CDR3 is TGCAGCGTTGACGGCGGGAGAGGGGGGGAGGGGCAGTTCTTC. The encoded protein is CSVDGGRGGEGQFF. The chain links TRBV29-1 to TRBJ2-1, with D possibly matching TRBD2 (7 bases). V was pared by 3 bases and J by 12 bases, with 21 bases between. This CDR3 spans 14 amino acids. The germline V gene encodes CDR1 SQVTM and CDR2 ANQGSEA.

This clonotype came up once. The CDR3 reads CASSGQPTFF. The DNA of the CDR3 is TGTGCCAGCAGTGGGCAGCCGACTTTCTTT. V gene TRBV28 combines with J gene TRBJ1-1; D is undetermined. V was shortened by 5 bases and J by 12 bases, with 10 bases between the two germline ends. Germline V gene data show CDR1 as MDHEN and CDR2 as SYDVKM. The CDR3 is made up of 10 amino acids.

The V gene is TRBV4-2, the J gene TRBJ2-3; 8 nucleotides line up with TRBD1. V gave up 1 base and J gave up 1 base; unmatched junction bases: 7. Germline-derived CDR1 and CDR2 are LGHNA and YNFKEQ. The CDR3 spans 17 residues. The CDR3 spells CASSQGTGTGRTDTQYF. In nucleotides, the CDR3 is TGTGCCAGCAGCCAAGGGACAGGGACAGGACGCACAGATACGCAGTATTTT.

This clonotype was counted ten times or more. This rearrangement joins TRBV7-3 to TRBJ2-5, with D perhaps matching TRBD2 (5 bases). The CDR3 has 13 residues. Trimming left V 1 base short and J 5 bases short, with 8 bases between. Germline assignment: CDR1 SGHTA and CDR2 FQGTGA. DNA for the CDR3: TGTGCCAGCAGCTTAATGGGGAGCGAGACCCAGTACTTC. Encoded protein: CASSLMGSETQYF. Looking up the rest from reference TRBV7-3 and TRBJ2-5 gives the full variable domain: GAGVSQTPSNKVTEKGKYVELRCDPISGHTALYWYRQSLGQGPEFLIYFQGTGAADDSGLPNDRFFAVRPEGSVSTLKIQRTERGDSAVYLCASSLMGSETQYFGPGTRLLVL.

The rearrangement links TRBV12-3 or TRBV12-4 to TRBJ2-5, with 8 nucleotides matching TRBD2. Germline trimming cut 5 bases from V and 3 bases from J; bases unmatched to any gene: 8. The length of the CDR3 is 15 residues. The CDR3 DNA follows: TGTGCCAGCAGTCCCCAAACCGGGAGGGAAGAGACCCAGTACTTC. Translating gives CASSPQTGREETQYF.